A selection of T cell receptor beta chains follows, all from one sample in a study of cytomegalovirus exposure and HLA in healthy donors. Some clones are missing from TCRdb's copy, which holds only in-frame ones; the method was immunoSEQ multiplex PCR. The sample gives about 160,000 clones, around 79% of which show up once; about 0.93% is in the top ten. Source material: PBMCs. These receptors all stem from a woman between 50 and 59 years old in good health and CMV-seropositive. CDR3s include the opening cysteine and the closing phenylalanine or tryptophan. Fields, in order: CDR3 DNA, CDR3 protein, J gene, clone size, D gene, V gene. D genes are given only for firm matches. A clone size is listed for some rows: how often the clone was seen (once, few, many), or a class if it is expanded.

TGCGCCAGCAGCCCCACGATGAACCGACAGGGAACCAGTGGCTACACCTTC	CASSPTMNRQGTSGYTF	TRBJ1-2	-	TRBD1	TRBV5-1
TGTTCCAGCCAAGACAGGGTGAAGACCCAGTACTTC	CSSQDRVKTQYF	TRBJ2-5	-	TRBD1	TRBV7-9
TGTGCCAGCACCCGACAGGATCCGGACATTCAGTACTTC	CASTRQDPDIQYF	TRBJ2-4	-	-	TRBV6-6
TGTGCCACCAGCCGTGAGGGGGCTAATTATAAAGATACGCAGTATTTT	CATSREGANYKDTQYF	TRBJ2-3	-	TRBD1	TRBV15
TGCGCCAGCAGTCTTCAACACCCGTACAATGAGCAGTTCTTC	CASSLQHPYNEQFF	TRBJ2-1	-	-	TRBV4-1
TGCGCCAGCAGCCAAGACCCATCGGACAGGGTTTACGGCTACACCTTC	CASSQDPSDRVYGYTF	TRBJ1-2	once	TRBD1	TRBV4-1
TGCGCCAGCATTGGAGGAGTTGGTGAGCAGTTCTTC	CASIGGVGEQFF	TRBJ2-1	-	-	TRBV5-1
TGCGCCAGCAGTGCGATACCTCCGGGACAGGGGGAGTACGAGCAGTACTTC	CASSAIPPGQGEYEQYF	TRBJ2-7	-	TRBD1	TRBV10-1
TGTGCCAGCAGTTACTACGGACAGGCAGAAGAGCAGTACTTC	CASSYYGQAEEQYF	TRBJ2-7	once	TRBD1	TRBV6-5
TGTGCCAGCAGCCCGGACCCGGGACTAGACTGGAATGAGCAGTTCTTC	CASSPDPGLDWNEQFF	TRBJ2-1	-	TRBD2	TRBV5-4
TGTGCCAGCAGGGAGACAGGGGACCCTGAAGCTTTCTTT	CASRETGDPEAFF	TRBJ1-1	-	TRBD1	TRBV6-6
TGTGCCAGCAGTCCACGGGGGAACACTGAAGCTTTCTTT	CASSPRGNTEAFF	TRBJ1-1	-	-	TRBV6-5
TGTGCCAGCAGCTTTGACAGGGGCTCATTCGGGCCCCAGCATTTT	CASSFDRGSFGPQHF	TRBJ1-5	-	TRBD1	TRBV7-3
TGTGCCAGCAGGGAGGGACTAGCGGGAGAGTACGAGCAGTACTTC	CASREGLAGEYEQYF	TRBJ2-7	-	TRBD2	TRBV6-1
TGTGCCAGCAGTCCCGGGACAGGCAGCACAGATACGCAGTATTTT	CASSPGTGSTDTQYF	TRBJ2-3	-	TRBD1	TRBV27
TGTGCCAGCTCGCATACTTTTTCCGGGACTCTCCAAGAGACCCAGTACTTC	CASSHTFSGTLQETQYF	TRBJ2-5	-	-	TRBV18
TGTGCCACCAGCCGAAGTACTTATAGCAATCAGCCCCAGCATTTT	CATSRSTYSNQPQHF	TRBJ1-5	-	-	TRBV15
TGCGCCAGCAGCTCTGGACATACAACTAATGAAAAACTGTTTTTT	CASSSGHTTNEKLFF	TRBJ1-4	few	-	TRBV5-1
TGCGCCAGCAGCCAAGATCAGGTCCAAACTGGAAACACCATATATTTT	CASSQDQVQTGNTIYF	TRBJ1-3	-	-	TRBV4-3
TGCGCCAGCGGTGCGACAGGGGGTAGGGCAGATACGCAGTATTTT	CASGATGGRADTQYF	TRBJ2-3	-	TRBD1	TRBV10-2
TGCAGCGTCCTTGGGTCCGAGCGAGCTTTCTTT	CSVLGSERAFF	TRBJ1-1	-	-	TRBV29-1
TGTGCCAGCAGCTTGGGACAGGGGAATGAGCAGTTCTTC	CASSLGQGNEQFF	TRBJ2-1	-	TRBD1	TRBV7-9
TGCAGCGGTTGTAATAGCGTATCAGAGACCCAGTACTTC	CSGCNSVSETQYF	TRBJ2-5	-	-	TRBV29-1
TGTGCCAGCAGCTTCTCAACAGGGGGGGATGGCTACACCTTC	CASSFSTGGDGYTF	TRBJ1-2	few	TRBD1	TRBV5-4
TGTGCCAGCAGTCAACAGGGGTCCAGTACTGAAGCTTTCTTT	CASSQQGSSTEAFF	TRBJ1-1	-	TRBD1	TRBV2
TGTGCCAGCACCGATCGGCGGGGGAGTCAGCCCCAGCATTTT	CASTDRRGSQPQHF	TRBJ1-5	-	-	TRBV2
TGTGCCAGCAGCGTAGGGCGGGTTCTTGATTATGGCTACACCTTC	CASSVGRVLDYGYTF	TRBJ1-2	-	-	TRBV9
TGTGCCAGCAGCTTAGGGACCGGGACTAGCGGGAGGAATGAGCAGTTCTTC	CASSLGTGTSGRNEQFF	TRBJ2-1	-	TRBD2	TRBV7-9
TGCGCCAGCAGCCAAGGGGAACAGGGTCAGGAGACCCAGTACTTC	CASSQGEQGQETQYF	TRBJ2-5	-	-	TRBV4-1
TGTGCCCAGGGGCGGGTTTTTATGGAGGGCTACACCTTC	CAQGRVFMEGYTF	TRBJ1-2	few	-	TRBV30
TGTGCCAGCAGCCGGACAGGGGAGAACCAGCCCCAGCATTTT	CASSRTGENQPQHF	TRBJ1-5	-	TRBD1	TRBV2
TGTGCCAGCAGCCCACGAGGGACAGGGCGCCTTTTAGACTCTGGGGCCAACGTCCTGACTTTC	CASSPRGTGRLLDSGANVLTF	TRBJ2-6	-	TRBD1	TRBV7-8
TGTGCCTGGAGTTTTCACAGGTGGACGAACACCGGGGAGCTGTTTTTT	CAWSFHRWTNTGELFF	TRBJ2-2	-	-	TRBV30
TGTGCCAGCAGCCCTAGCGGGTTAAAGAGCTCCTACAATGAGCAGTTCTTC	CASSPSGLKSSYNEQFF	TRBJ2-1	-	TRBD2	TRBV4-2
TGTGCCAGCAGCTTAGACGCGGCTCAGCCCCAGCATTTT	CASSLDAAQPQHF	TRBJ1-5	-	-	TRBV7-9
TGTGCCAGCAGTTACGGCCTAGTGTCAGATACGCAGTATTTT	CASSYGLVSDTQYF	TRBJ2-3	few	-	TRBV6-5
TGTGCCAGCAGCTTAGAGACCGGAGGCACAGATACGCAGTATTTT	CASSLETGGTDTQYF	TRBJ2-3	once	-	TRBV11-2
TGTGCCAGTAGTATATCCGGGGACTATGGCTACACCTTC	CASSISGDYGYTF	TRBJ1-2	-	-	TRBV19
TGTGCCAGCAGGACAGGCAATCAGCCCCAGCATTTT	CASRTGNQPQHF	TRBJ1-5	-	-	TRBV27
TGTGCCAGCAGCCCGGGACAGGGGGGCACGCCCCAGCATTTT	CASSPGQGGTPQHF	TRBJ1-5	-	TRBD1	TRBV9
TGTGCCAGCAGTCCGGACTACGTCGGAGGCTACACCTTC	CASSPDYVGGYTF	TRBJ1-2	-	-	TRBV6-5
TGTGCCATCAGTGCTACAGGGGGAGTCTATGGCTACACCTTC	CAISATGGVYGYTF	TRBJ1-2	few	TRBD1	TRBV10-3
TGTGCCAGCTCACCACCGAGCTCCTACGAGCAGTACTTC	CASSPPSSYEQYF	TRBJ2-7	-	-	TRBV18
TGTGCCAGTAGTATGACAGGGGACAACTATGGCTACACCTTC	CASSMTGDNYGYTF	TRBJ1-2	once	TRBD1	TRBV19
TGTGCCAGCAGTGGGACTAGCGTATACAATGAGCAGTTCTTC	CASSGTSVYNEQFF	TRBJ2-1	-	TRBD2	TRBV28
TGTGCCAGCAGCCTCCGGGACAGGCTCACAGATACGCAGTATTTT	CASSLRDRLTDTQYF	TRBJ2-3	-	TRBD1	TRBV5-6
TGTGCCAGCAGCTCGCCCCGCGTGACAGGGGGAACGATGAACACTGAAGCTTTCTTT	CASSSPRVTGGTMNTEAFF	TRBJ1-1	few	TRBD1	TRBV7-9
TGTGCCAGCAGGGGGCCCGGAGGGGAAAACACTGAAGCTTTCTTT	CASRGPGGENTEAFF	TRBJ1-1	-	-	TRBV6-5
TGTGCCAGCAGCTTCCGGACGGGGAATCAGCCCCAGCATTTT	CASSFRTGNQPQHF	TRBJ1-5	-	-	TRBV7-9
TGTGCCAGCAGCTCGGTGAGTTCCGAGACCCAGTACTTC	CASSSVSSETQYF	TRBJ2-5	once	-	TRBV5-6
TGTGCCAGCAGCCCGCGCGGACAGGGCCCGAGCACTGAAGCTTTCTTT	CASSPRGQGPSTEAFF	TRBJ1-1	-	TRBD1	TRBV7-9
TGCGCCAGCAGCTTTAGTGGCGGATCTAATGAAAAACTGTTTTTT	CASSFSGGSNEKLFF	TRBJ1-4	once	-	TRBV5-1
TGTGCCAGCAGCGACCTACAGGGTAGATATGGCTACACCTTC	CASSDLQGRYGYTF	TRBJ1-2	-	-	TRBV6-5
TGTGCCAGCAGTGACGGAGTTCCCCTAACAACTAATGAAAAACTGTTTTTT	CASSDGVPLTTNEKLFF	TRBJ1-4	-	-	TRBV6-4
TGTGCCAGCACATCCTACGGTGGCTACACCTTC	CASTSYGGYTF	TRBJ1-2	-	-	TRBV6-6
TGTGCCAGCGGGGGGAGTTCTGGGGCCAACGTCCTGACTTTC	CASGGSSGANVLTF	TRBJ2-6	-	TRBD2	TRBV19
TGCGCCAGCAGCTTGGTAGGGGTCCACGAGCAGTACTTC	CASSLVGVHEQYF	TRBJ2-7	-	-	TRBV5-1